This T cell receptor beta chain emerged from a study of cytomegalovirus exposure and HLA in healthy donors. CDR1 and CDR2 (germline): SGDLS, YYNGEE. This CDR3 comprises 13 residues. V lost 5 bases to trimming and J lost 5 bases; unmatched junction nucleotides: 4. With regard to this clone: Its antigen is undetermined.

PCR was performed using 60 Vbeta and 13 Jbeta primers. Profiled with immunoSEQ multiplex PCR; TCRdb holds only in-frame clones, not every one. Of tens of thousands of clones listed, about 76% were seen once; the top ten hold 3% to 4%. Study outcomes and limitations: As a later analysis showed, a missense DCLRE1C variant was linked to trimming of TCR beta V- and J-genes.

The clonotype was recovered from a man aged 18 to 30 in good health and CMV-seronegative. Sequencing used PBMCs. The chain joins TRBV9 to TRBJ2-3, with 8 nucleotides matching TRBD2. CDR3 amino acids: CASSRGGVDTQYF. The CDR3 DNA follows: TGTGCCAGCAGTCGGGGGGGCGTAGATACGCAGTATTTT.